This T cell receptor beta chain was identified in a study of blood T cell repertoires in COVID-19. Study-wide context: Italy, Spain and the United States were the sources of the convalescent and acute COVID-19 samples. Sources were T cells, B-cell-depleted T cells, or PBMCs; the material itself was cDNA or gDNA.

Original methodology: Estimated nucleated cell counts came from reference gene primer amplification. This table comes from immunoSEQ multiplex PCR, and its TCRdb copy is limited to in-frame clones, with some not included. V and J calls and clone size are copied from that table; D and trimming were computed from the DNA. The table shows approximately 100,000 clones, with 85% to 90% occurring only once. Germline CDR1 is SGHDN and CDR2 is FVKESK. V gave up 3 bases and J gave up 0 bases; unmatched junction bases: 11. The CDR3 is made up of 19 amino acids. This chain connects TRBV14 to TRBJ2-6; 7 positions agree with TRBD1. The receptor was derived from a human donor with acute or convalescent COVID-19. The donor label of this sample is uncertain. The sequenced sample consisted of peripheral blood. In DNA form, the CDR3 reads TGTGCCAGCAGCCACCAGGGACAGCGAACCCGCTCTGGGGCCAACGTCCTGACTTTC. Its protein product is CASSHQGQRTRSGANVLTF. Drawing the rest from reference TRBV14 and TRBJ2-6, the complete variable domain is EAGVTQFPSHSVIEKGQTVTLRCDPISGHDNLYWYRRVMGKEIKFLLHFVKESKQDESGMPNNRFLAERTGGTYSTLKVQPAELEDSGVYFCASSHQGQRTRSGANVLTFGAGSRLTVL.